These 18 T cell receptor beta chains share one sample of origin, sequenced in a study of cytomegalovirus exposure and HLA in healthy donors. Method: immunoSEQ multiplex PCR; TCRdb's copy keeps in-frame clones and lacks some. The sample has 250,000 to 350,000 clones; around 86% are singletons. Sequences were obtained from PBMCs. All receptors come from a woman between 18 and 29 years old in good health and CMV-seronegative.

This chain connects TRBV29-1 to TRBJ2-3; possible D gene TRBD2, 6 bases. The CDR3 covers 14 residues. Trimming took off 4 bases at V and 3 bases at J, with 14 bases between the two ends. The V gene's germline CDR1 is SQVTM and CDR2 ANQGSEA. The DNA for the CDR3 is TGCAGCGTTGGACTACGGGAGCGGACAGATACGCAGTATTTT. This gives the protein CSVGLRERTDTQYF.

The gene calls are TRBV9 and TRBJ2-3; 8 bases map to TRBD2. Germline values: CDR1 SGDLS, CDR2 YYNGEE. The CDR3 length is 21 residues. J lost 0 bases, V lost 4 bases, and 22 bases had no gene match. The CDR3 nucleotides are TGTGCCAGCAGCCCTCCCCCCGATTGGAAGCGGGAGTGGGGTAGCACAGATACGCAGTATTTT. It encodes CASSPPPDWKREWGSTDTQYF.

The chain's CDR3 is CASSPAGEGGYTF. CDR3 coding DNA: TGTGCCAGCAGCCCCGCAGGGGAGGGTGGCTACACCTTC. V is TRBV7-9 and J is TRBJ1-2, with D maybe TRBD1 (6 bases). Trimming pared 5 bases from V and 7 bases from J, leaving 14 bases between. The germline CDR1 and CDR2 sequences are SEHNR and FQNEAQ (reference sequence). The CDR3 is 13 amino acids.

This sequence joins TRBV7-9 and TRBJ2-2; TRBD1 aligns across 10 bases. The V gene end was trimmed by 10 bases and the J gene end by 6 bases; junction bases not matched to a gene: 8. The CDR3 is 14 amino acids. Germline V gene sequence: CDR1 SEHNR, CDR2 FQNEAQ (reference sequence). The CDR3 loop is CATRGQGEAGELFF. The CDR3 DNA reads TGTGCCACTCGCGGACAGGGGGAGGCCGGGGAGCTGTTTTTT.

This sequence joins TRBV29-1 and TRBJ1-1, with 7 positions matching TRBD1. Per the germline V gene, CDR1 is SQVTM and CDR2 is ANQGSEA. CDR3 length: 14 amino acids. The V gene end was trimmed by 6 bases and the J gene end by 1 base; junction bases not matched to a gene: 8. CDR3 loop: CSVGTDGGNTEAFF. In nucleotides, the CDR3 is TGCAGCGTGGGGACAGACGGAGGGAACACTGAAGCTTTCTTT.

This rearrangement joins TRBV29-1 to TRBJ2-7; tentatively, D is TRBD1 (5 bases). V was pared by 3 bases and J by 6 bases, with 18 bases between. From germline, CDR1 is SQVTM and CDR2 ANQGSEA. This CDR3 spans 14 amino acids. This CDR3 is CSVDTQGLGSEQYF. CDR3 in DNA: TGCAGCGTTGATACTCAGGGATTAGGAAGCGAGCAGTACTTC.

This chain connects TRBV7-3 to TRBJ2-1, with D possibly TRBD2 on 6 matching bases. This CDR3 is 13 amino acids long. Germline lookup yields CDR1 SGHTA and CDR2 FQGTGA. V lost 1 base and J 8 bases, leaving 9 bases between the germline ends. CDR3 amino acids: CASSLIGGHEQFF. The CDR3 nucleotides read TGTGCCAGCAGCTTAATAGGAGGGCATGAGCAGTTCTTC.

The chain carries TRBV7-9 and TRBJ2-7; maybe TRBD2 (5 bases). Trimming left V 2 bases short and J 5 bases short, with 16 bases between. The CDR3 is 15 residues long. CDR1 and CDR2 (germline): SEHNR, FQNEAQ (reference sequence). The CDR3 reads CASSLNSAVGDEQYF. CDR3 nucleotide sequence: TGTGCCAGCAGCTTAAATTCCGCGGTGGGAGACGAGCAGTACTTC.

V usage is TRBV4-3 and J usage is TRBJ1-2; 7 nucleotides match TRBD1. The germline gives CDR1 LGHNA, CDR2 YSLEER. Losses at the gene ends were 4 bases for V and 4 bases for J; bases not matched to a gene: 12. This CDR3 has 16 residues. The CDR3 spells CASSRHRDSPGYGYTF. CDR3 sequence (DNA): TGCGCCAGCAGCCGGCACCGGGACAGCCCCGGCTATGGCTACACCTTC.

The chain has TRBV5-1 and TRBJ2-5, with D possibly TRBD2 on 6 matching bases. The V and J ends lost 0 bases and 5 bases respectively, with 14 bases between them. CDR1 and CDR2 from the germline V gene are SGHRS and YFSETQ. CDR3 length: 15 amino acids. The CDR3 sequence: CASSLEPGGPETQYF. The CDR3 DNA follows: TGCGCCAGCAGCTTGGAACCCGGAGGGCCGGAGACCCAGTACTTC.

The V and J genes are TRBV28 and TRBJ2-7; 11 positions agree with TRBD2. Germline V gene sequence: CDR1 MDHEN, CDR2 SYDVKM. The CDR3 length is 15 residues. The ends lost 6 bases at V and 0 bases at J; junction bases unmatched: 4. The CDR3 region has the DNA TGTGCCAGCAGATTTAGCGGGAGGGGCTCCTACGAGCAGTACTTC. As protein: CASRFSGRGSYEQYF. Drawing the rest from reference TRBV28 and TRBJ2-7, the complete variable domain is DVKVTQSSRYLVKRTGEKVFLECVQDMDHENMFWYRQDPGLGLRLIYFSYDVKMKEKGDIPEGYSVSREKKERFSLILESASTNQTSMYLCASRFSGRGSYEQYFGPGTRLTVT.

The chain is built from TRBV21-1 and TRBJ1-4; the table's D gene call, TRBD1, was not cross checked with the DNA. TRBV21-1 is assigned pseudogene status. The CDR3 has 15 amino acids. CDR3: CARAQSRTRNEKLFF. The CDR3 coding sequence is TGTGCCCGAGCACAGTCCAGGACAAGGAATGAAAAACTGTTTTTT.

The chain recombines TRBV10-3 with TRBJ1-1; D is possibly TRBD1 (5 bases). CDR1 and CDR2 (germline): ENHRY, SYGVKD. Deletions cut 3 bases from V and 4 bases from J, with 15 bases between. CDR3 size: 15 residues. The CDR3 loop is CAISDIGQGGTEAFF. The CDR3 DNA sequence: TGTGCCATCAGTGATATAGGGCAGGGAGGCACTGAAGCTTTCTTT.

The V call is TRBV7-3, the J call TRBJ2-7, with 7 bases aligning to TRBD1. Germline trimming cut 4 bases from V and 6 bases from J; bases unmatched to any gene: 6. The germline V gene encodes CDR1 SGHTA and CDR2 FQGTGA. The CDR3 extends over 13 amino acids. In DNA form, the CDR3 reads TGTGCCAGCAGCTCCCAGACAGGGTCCGAGCAGTACTTC. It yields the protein CASSSQTGSEQYF.

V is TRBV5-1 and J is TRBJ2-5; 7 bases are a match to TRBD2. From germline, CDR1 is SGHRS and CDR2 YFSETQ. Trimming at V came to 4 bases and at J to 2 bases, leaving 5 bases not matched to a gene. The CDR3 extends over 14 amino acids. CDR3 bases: TGCGCCAGCAGCCCCGCTAGCGGACAAGAGACCCAGTACTTC. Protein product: CASSPASGQETQYF.

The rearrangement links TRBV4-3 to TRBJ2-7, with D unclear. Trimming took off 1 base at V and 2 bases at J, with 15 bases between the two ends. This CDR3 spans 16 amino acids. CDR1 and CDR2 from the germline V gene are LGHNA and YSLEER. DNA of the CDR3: TGCGCCAGCAGCCAAGGATACGGCCAGGAAACCTACGAGCAGTACTTC. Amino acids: CASSQGYGQETYEQYF.

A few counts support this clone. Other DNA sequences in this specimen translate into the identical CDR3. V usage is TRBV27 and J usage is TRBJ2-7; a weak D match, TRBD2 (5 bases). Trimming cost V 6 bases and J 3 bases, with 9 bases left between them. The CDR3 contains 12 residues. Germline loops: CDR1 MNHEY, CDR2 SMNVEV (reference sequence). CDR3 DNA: TGTGCCAGCAGCCGGGAAGGCTACGAGCAGTACTTC. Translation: CASSREGYEQYF.

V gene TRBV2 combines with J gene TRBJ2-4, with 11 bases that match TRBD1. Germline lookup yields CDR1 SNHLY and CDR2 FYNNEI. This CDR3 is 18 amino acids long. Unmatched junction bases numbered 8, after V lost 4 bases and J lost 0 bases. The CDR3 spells CASSVAGTGGIAKNIQYF. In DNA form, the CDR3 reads TGTGCCAGCAGTGTAGCCGGGACAGGGGGTATAGCCAAAAACATTCAGTACTTC. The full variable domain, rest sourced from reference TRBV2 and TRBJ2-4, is EPEVTQTPSHQVTQMGQEVILRCVPISNHLYFYWYRQILGQKVEFLVSFYNNEISEKSEIFDDQFSVERPDGSNFTLKIRSTKLEDSAMYFCASSVAGTGGIAKNIQYFGAGTRLSVL.